Below are 18 T cell receptor beta chains sequenced from a single sample in a study of glioma-infiltrating T cells after dendritic cell vaccination. Only in-frame clones appear in the TCRdb table, and some are missing; sequencing was by immunoSEQ multiplex PCR. The table shows 90,000 to 100,000 clones, with about four fifths occurring only once. The specimen was blood, collected before dendritic cell vaccination. The receptors shown here come from a human donor with glioblastoma.

CDR3 DNA sequence: TGTGCCAGCAGTTCAGGGAATCCGGAAGCTTTCTTT. Translating it yields CASSSGNPEAFF. The V and J genes are TRBV6-1 and TRBJ1-1, with D maybe TRBD1 (5 bases). Trimming left V 5 bases short and J 8 bases short, with 12 bases between. Germline V CDR1 and CDR2: MNHNS, SASEGT. The CDR3 runs 12 residues.

The chain recombines TRBV6-4 with TRBJ2-3; 11 bases agree with TRBD2. Germline CDR1 reads MRHNA; CDR2 reads SNTAGT. The junction had 6 bases not matched to a gene; V was cut back by 6 bases and J by 4 bases. The CDR3 is made up of 15 amino acids. The CDR3 spells CASSDSGGASDTQYF. DNA for the CDR3: TGTGCCAGCAGCGATAGCGGGGGGGCCTCAGATACGCAGTATTTT.

The chain links TRBV9 to TRBJ2-5, with 7 positions matching TRBD2. The CDR3 consists of 16 residues. Losses at the gene ends were 3 bases for V and 1 base for J; bases not matched to a gene: 9. CDR1 and CDR2 from the germline V gene are SGDLS and YYNGEE. The CDR3 sequence: CASSGSAGKLQETQYF. In DNA, the CDR3 is TGTGCCAGCAGCGGGTCAGCGGGGAAACTCCAAGAGACCCAGTACTTC.

The rearrangement uses TRBV5-1 and TRBJ1-2; weak D call: TRBD1 (5 bases). The length of the CDR3 is 14 residues. Germline V CDR1 and CDR2: SGHRS, YFSETQ. With 1 base removed from V and 3 bases from J, the gap between germline ends came to 10 bases. This CDR3 reads CASSLMTDDYGYTF. DNA for the CDR3: TGCGCCAGCAGCTTGATGACAGACGACTATGGCTACACCTTC.

V is TRBV19 and J is TRBJ1-5; D is ambiguous. Looked up from germline, CDR1 is LNHDA and CDR2 is SQIVND (reference sequence). The CDR3 has 14 residues. Trimming took off 3 bases at V and 5 bases at J, with 11 bases between the two ends. The CDR3 region is CASSIPTLDQPQHF. DNA of the CDR3: TGTGCCAGTAGTATCCCGACTCTGGATCAGCCCCAGCATTTT. The variable domain in full, completed from reference TRBV19 and TRBJ1-5, reads DGGITQSPKYLFRKEGQNVTLSCEQNLNHDAMYWYRQDPGQGLRLIYYSQIVNDFQKGDIAEGYSVSREKKESFPLTVTSAQKNPTAFYLCASSIPTLDQPQHFGDGTRLSIL.

V usage is TRBV6-5 and J usage is TRBJ1-4; 9 nucleotides align to TRBD1. Trimming cost V 6 bases and J 7 bases; bases outside gene matches: 9. The CDR3 spans 15 residues. Per the germline V gene, CDR1 is MNHEY and CDR2 is SVGAGI. CDR3 residues: CASRPYGTGLEKLFF. DNA of the CDR3: TGTGCCAGCAGACCATACGGGACAGGGCTTGAAAAACTGTTTTTT.

The V gene is TRBV15, the J gene TRBJ2-1, with 11 bases identical to TRBD2. Unmatched junction bases numbered 5, after V lost 7 bases and J lost 0 bases. The CDR3 length is 16 residues. In germline, CDR1 is LNHNV, CDR2 YYDKDF (reference sequence). The CDR3 DNA reads as TGTGCCACCATCTCTAGCGGGAGGAGCTCCTACAATGAGCAGTTCTTC. It is translated as CATISSGRSSYNEQFF.

This clone was observed a handful of times. V gene TRBV6-6 combines with J gene TRBJ1-5, with no clear D. Germline V CDR1 and CDR2: MNHNY, SVGAGI (reference sequence). The V and J ends lost 8 bases and 9 bases respectively, with 5 bases between them. CDR3 length equals 9 residues. The CDR3 sequence: CASGSPQHF. In nucleotides, the CDR3 is TGTGCCAGCGGCTCGCCCCAGCATTTT.

This sequence joins TRBV27 and TRBJ1-1; a weak D match, TRBD1 (6 bases). The germline V gene encodes CDR1 MNHEY and CDR2 SMNVEV (reference sequence). V lost 6 bases to trimming and J lost 0 bases, with 14 bases between them. This CDR3 is built from 15 residues. The CDR3 DNA reads TGTGCCAGCAGGGGGGGGACACAAATGAACACTGAAGCTTTCTTT. It translates to CASRGGTQMNTEAFF.

The gene calls are TRBV6-5 and TRBJ1-1; D remains unclear. Germline V gives CDR1 MNHEY, CDR2 SVGAGI. CDR3 length equals 14 residues. Deletions cut 4 bases from V and 0 bases from J, with 9 bases between. Here the CDR3 DNA reads TGTGCCAGCAGTTCGGTAACTATGAACACTGAAGCTTTCTTT. This gives the protein CASSSVTMNTEAFF.

The V and J genes are TRBV29-1 and TRBJ1-2; the D is unclear. The V gene's germline CDR1 is SQVTM and CDR2 ANQGSEA. The CDR3 runs to 12 residues. V was shortened by 0 bases and J by 8 bases, with 10 bases between the two germline ends. The CDR3 region is CSVEEGSPGYTF. CDR3 sequence (DNA): TGCAGCGTTGAAGAGGGCAGCCCCGGCTACACCTTC.

The chain employs TRBV21-1 and TRBJ2-3; the D call in the table, TRBD1, was not verified against the DNA. TRBV21-1 is a pseudogene. The CDR3 extends over 15 amino acids. The CDR3 region is CASSKRGHSTDTQYF. CDR3 nucleotide sequence: TGTGCCAGCAGCAAGAGGGGGCACAGCACAGATACGCAGTATTTT.

The genes are TRBV10-2 and TRBJ2-5; D gene uncertain. Trimming took 4 bases from V and 4 from J, leaving 16 bases between them. Germline CDR1 WSHSY, CDR2 SAAADI. This CDR3 comprises 15 residues. Here the CDR3 reads CASSASRTFGETQYF. CDR3 nucleotides: TGCGCCAGCAGTGCCTCGCGTACCTTTGGAGAGACCCAGTACTTC.

The chain employs TRBV7-9 and TRBJ2-1; the match to TRBD2 covers 9 bases. Germline V lookup: CDR1 SEHNR, CDR2 FQNEAQ (reference sequence). The CDR3 has 16 residues. Trimming took 5 bases from V and 7 from J; bases not matched to a gene: 12. CDR3 region: CASSAPGAGGFNEQFF. The CDR3 DNA is TGTGCCAGCAGCGCCCCGGGGGCGGGGGGGTTTAATGAGCAGTTCTTC.

The chain recombines TRBV30 with TRBJ2-2, with 9 bases identical to TRBD1. Germline V gene sequence: CDR1 GTSNPN, CDR2 SVGIG (reference sequence). The CDR3 covers 12 residues. The chain's CDR3 is CAQGAFTGELFF. The CDR3 coding sequence is TGTGCACAGGGGGCATTCACCGGGGAGCTGTTTTTT.

The chain has TRBV5-4 and TRBJ2-5; the D gene is possibly TRBD1 (5 bases). This CDR3 is 13 amino acids long. The germline gives CDR1 SGHNT, CDR2 YYREEE (reference sequence). Trimming stripped 0 bases from V and 3 bases from J, with 6 bases between. The CDR3 coding sequence is TGTGCCAGCAGCTTGGAACAGGAAGAGACCCAGTACTTC. Protein sequence: CASSLEQEETQYF. Variable domain in full (rest from reference TRBV5-4 and TRBJ2-5): ETGVTQSPTHLIKTRGQQVTLRCSSQSGHNTVSWYQQALGQGPQFIFQYYREEENGRGNFPPRFSGLQFPNYSSELNVNALELDDSALYLCASSLEQEETQYFGPGTRLLVL.

This clone was counted a few times. This chain uses TRBV4-2 with TRBJ1-3, with D perhaps TRBD1 (6 bases). From germline, CDR1 is LGHNA and CDR2 YNFKEQ. Trimming took 4 bases from V and 2 from J, leaving 12 bases between them. The CDR3 extends over 15 amino acids. CDR3 region: CASSPGQIPGNTIYF. The CDR3 DNA is TGTGCCAGCAGCCCTGGACAGATACCTGGAAACACCATATATTTT.

This clone has a single count. The chain uses TRBV27 and TRBJ2-7; a possible D gene is TRBD1 (6 bases). CDR1 MNHEY and CDR2 SMNVEV come from the germline V gene (reference sequence). There are 16 residues in the CDR3. V shed 1 base and J shed 0 bases, with 13 bases lying between them. CDR3 DNA sequence: TGTGCCAGCAGTTTATTTGGGGGCCGTAGCTCCTACGAGCAGTACTTC. Translating gives CASSLFGGRSSYEQYF.